This T cell receptor beta chain emerged from a study of T-cell reconstitution after alpha-beta-depleted transplantation in children. With regard to this clonotype: The antigen remains undetermined.

For TCRbeta, the library was prepared with unique molecular identifiers. TCRdb re-derived calls from the PCR reads in MiXCR, one entry per CDR3 protein. In the table there are around 580,000 distinct CDR3 sequences, 20% to 25% of which are singletons. Whole-study results and caveats: As was reported, about two months after transplant, alpha-beta T cells came from several hundred expanded graft clones. Newly produced T cells mostly provided counts and TCRbeta diversity after one year, as hyperexpanded clones declined. Recipient T cells and thymic progenitors that survived gave rise to the high TCRbeta diversity observed at day 60 in some patients.

The V end lost 4 bases, the J end lost 0 bases, and 6 bases lay between the germline ends. This CDR3 is built from 13 residues. Germline CDR1 MNHEY, CDR2 SMNVEV (reference sequence). This clonotype was obtained from a boy under two years old who had a stem cell transplant for acute myeloid leukemia, so the T cells may come from the graft donor. This sample comprised PBMCs, mostly from graft donor cells, obtained 360 days after TCRalphabeta/CD19-depleted stem cell transplant. The chain recombines TRBV27 with TRBJ2-5; D not resolved. This chain's CDR3 is CASSSHNQETQYF. For the CDR3, the DNA is TGTGCCAGCAGTTCCCATAACCAAGAGACCCAGTACTTC.